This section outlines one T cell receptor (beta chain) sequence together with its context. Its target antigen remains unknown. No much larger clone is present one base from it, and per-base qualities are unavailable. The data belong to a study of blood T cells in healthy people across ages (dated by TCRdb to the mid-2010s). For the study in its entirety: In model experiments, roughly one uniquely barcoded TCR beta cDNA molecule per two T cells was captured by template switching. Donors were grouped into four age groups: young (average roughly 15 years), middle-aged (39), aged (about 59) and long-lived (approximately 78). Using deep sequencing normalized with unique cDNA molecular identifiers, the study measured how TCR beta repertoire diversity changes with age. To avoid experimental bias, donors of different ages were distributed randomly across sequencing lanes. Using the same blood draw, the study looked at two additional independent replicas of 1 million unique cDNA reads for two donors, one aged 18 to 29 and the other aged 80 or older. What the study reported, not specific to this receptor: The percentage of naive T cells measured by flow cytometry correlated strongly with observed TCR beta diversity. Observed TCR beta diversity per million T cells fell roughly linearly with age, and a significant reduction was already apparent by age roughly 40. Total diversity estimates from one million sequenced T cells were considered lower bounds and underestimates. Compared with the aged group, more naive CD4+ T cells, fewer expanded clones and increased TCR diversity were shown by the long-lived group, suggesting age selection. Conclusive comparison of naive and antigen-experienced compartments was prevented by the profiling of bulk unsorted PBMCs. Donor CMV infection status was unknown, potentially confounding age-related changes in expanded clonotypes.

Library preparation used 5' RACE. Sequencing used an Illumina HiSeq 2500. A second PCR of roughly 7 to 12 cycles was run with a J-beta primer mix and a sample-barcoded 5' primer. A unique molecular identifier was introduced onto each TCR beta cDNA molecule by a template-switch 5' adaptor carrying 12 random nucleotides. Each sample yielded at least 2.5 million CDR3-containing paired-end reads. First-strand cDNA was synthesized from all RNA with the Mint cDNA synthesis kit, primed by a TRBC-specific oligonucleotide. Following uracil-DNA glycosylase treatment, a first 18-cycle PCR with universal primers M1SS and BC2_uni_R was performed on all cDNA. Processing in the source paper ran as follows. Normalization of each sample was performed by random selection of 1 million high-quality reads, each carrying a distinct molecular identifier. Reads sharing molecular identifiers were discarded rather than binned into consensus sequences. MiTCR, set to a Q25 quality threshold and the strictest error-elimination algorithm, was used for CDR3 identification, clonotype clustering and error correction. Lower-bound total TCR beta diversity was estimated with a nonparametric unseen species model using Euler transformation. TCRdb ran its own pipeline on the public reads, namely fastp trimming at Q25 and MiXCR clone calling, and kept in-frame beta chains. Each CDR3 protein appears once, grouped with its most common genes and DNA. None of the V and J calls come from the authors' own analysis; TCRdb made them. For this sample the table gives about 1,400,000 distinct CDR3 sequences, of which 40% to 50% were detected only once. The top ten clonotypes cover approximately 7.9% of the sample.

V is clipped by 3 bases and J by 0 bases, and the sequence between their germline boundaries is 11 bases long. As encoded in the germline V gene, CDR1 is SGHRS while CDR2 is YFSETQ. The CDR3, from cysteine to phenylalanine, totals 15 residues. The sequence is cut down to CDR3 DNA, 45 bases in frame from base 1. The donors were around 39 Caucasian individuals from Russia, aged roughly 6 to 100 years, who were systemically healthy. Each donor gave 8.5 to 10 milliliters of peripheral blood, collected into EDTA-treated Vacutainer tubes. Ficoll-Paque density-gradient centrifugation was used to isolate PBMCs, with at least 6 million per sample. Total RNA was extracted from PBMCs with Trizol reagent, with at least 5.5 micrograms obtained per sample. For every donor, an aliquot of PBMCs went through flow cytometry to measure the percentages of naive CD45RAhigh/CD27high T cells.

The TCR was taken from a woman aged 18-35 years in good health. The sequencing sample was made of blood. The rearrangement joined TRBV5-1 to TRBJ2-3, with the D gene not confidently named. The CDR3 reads CASSSRFASTDTQYF. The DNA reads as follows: TGCGCCAGCAGCTCTCGCTTCGCTAGCACAGATACGCAGTATTTT.